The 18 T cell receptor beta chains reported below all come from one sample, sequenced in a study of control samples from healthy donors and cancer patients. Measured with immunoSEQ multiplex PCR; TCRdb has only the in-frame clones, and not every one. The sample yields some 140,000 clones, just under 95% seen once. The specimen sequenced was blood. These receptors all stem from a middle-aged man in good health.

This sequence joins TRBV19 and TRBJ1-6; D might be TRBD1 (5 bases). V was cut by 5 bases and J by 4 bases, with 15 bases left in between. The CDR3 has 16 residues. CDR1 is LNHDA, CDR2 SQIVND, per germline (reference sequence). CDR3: CASSGGTTPYNSPLHF. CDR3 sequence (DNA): TGTGCCAGTAGTGGGGGGACCACCCCATATAATTCACCCCTCCACTTT. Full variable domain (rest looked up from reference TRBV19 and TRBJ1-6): DGGITQSPKYLFRKEGQNVTLSCEQNLNHDAMYWYRQDPGQGLRLIYYSQIVNDFQKGDIAEGYSVSREKKESFPLTVTSAQKNPTAFYLCASSGGTTPYNSPLHFGNGTRLTVT.

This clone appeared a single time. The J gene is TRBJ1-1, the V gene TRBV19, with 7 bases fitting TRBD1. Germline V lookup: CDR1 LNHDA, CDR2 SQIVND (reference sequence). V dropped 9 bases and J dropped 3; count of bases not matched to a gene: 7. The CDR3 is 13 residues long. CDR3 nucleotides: TGTGCCAGCATCAGGGACAGATACACTGAAGCTTTCTTT. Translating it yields CASIRDRYTEAFF.

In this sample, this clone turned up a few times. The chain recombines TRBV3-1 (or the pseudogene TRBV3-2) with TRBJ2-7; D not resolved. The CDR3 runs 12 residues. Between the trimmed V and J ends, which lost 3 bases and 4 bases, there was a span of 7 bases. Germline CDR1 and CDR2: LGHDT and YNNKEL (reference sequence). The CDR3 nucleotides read TGTGCCAGCAGCCAGAAGCAGTACGAGCAGTACTTC. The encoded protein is CASSQKQYEQYF.

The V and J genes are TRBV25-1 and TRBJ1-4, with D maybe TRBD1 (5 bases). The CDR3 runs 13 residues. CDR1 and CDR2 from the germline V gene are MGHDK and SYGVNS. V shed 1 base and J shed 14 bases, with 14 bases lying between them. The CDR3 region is CASSESRSRGLFF. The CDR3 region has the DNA TGTGCCAGCAGTGAATCGCGGAGCCGGGGCCTGTTTTTT.

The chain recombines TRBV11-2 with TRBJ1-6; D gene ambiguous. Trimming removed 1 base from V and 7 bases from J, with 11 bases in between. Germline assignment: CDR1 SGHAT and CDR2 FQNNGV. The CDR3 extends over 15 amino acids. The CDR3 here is CASSLGRRSNSPLHF. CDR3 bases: TGTGCCAGCAGCTTAGGTCGGAGATCCAATTCACCCCTCCACTTT.

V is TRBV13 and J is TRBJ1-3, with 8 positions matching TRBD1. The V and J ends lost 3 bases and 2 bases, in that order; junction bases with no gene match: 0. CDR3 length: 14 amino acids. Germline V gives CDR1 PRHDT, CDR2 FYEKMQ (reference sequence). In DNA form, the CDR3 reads TGTGCCAGCAGCTTCAGGGGGCCTGGAAACACCATATATTTT. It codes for CASSFRGPGNTIYF.

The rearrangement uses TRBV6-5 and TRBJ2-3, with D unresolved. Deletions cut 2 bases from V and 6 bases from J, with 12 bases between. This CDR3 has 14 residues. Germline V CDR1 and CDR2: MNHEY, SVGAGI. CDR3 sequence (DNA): TGTGCCAGCAGTTACCGACCACCGGGCGATACGCAGTATTTT. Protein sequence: CASSYRPPGDTQYF.

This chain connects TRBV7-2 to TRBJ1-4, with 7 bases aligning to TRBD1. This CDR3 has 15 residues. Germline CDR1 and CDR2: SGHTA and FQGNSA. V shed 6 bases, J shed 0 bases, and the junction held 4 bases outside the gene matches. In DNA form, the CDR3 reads TGTGCCAGCAGGCAGGGGGAAGCAACTAATGAAAAACTGTTTTTT. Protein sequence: CASRQGEATNEKLFF. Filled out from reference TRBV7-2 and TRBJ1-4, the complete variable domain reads GAGVSQSPSNKVTEKGKDVELRCDPISGHTALYWYRQSLGQGLEFLIYFQGNSAPDKSGLPSDRFSAERTGGSVSTLTIQRTQQEDSAVYLCASRQGEATNEKLFFGSGTQLSVL.

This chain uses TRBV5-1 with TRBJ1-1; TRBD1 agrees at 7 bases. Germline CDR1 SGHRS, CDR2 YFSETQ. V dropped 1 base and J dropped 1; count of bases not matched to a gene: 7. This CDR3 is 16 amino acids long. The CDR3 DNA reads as TGCGCCAGCAGCTTGAACAGGCAGGGGGGGAACACTGAAGCTTTCTTT. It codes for CASSLNRQGGNTEAFF.

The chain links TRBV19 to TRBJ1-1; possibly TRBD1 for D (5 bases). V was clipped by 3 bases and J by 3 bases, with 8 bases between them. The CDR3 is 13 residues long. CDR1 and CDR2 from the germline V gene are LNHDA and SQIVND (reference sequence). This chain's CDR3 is CASSMTGDTEAFF. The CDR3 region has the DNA TGTGCCAGTAGTATGACGGGGGACACTGAAGCTTTCTTT.

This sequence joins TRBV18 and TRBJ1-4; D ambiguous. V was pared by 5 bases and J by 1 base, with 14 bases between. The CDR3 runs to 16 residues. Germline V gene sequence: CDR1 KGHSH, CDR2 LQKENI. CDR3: CASSTGPPVTNEKLFF. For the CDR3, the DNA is TGTGCCAGCTCAACGGGCCCCCCGGTAACTAATGAAAAACTGTTTTTT. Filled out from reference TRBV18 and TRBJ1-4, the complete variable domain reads NAGVMQNPRHLVRRRGQEARLRCSPMKGHSHVYWYRQLPEEGLKFMVYLQKENIIDESGMPKERFSAEFPKEGPSILRIQQVVRGDSAAYFCASSTGPPVTNEKLFFGSGTQLSVL.

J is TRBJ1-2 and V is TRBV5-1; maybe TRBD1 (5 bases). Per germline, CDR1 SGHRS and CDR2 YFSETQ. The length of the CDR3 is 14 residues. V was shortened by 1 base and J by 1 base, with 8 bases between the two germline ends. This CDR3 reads CASSLMTDNYGYTF. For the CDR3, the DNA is TGCGCCAGCAGCTTGATGACAGATAACTATGGCTACACCTTC. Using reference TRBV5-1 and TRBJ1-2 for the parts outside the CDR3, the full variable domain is KAGVTQTPRYLIKTRGQQVTLSCSPISGHRSVSWYQQTPGQGLQFLFEYFSETQRNKGNFPGRFSGRQFSNSRSEMNVSTLELGDSALYLCASSLMTDNYGYTFGSGTRLTVV.

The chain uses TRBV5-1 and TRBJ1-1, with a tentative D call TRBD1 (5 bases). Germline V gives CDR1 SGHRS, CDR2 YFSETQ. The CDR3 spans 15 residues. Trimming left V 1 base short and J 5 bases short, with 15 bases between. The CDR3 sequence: CASSLFGGRRTEAFF. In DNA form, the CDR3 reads TGCGCCAGCAGCTTGTTCGGGGGGAGAAGGACTGAAGCTTTCTTT.

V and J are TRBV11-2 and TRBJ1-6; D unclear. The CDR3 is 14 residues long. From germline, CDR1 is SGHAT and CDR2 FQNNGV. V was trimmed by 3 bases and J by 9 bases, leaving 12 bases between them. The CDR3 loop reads CASSLGAAGSPLHF. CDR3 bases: TGTGCCAGCAGCTTGGGAGCAGCAGGTTCACCCCTCCACTTT. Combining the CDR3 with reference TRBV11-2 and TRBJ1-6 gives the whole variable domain EAGVAQSPRYKIIEKRQSVAFWCNPISGHATLYWYQQILGQGPKLLIQFQNNGVVDDSQLPKDRFSAERLKGVDSTLKIQPAKLEDSAVYLCASSLGAAGSPLHFGNGTRLTVT.

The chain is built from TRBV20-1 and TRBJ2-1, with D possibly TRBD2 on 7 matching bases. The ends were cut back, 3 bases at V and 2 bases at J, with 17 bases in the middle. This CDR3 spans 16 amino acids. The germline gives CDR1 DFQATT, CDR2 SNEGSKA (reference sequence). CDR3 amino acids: CSASTGWGGPYNEQFF. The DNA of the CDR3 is TGCAGTGCTAGTACGGGTTGGGGGGGCCCCTACAATGAGCAGTTCTTC.

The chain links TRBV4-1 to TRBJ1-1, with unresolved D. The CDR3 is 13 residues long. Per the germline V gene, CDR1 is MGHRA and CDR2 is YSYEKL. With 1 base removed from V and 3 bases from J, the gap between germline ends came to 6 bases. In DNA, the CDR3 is TGCGCCAGCAGCCAAGGGCAATACACTGAAGCTTTCTTT. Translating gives CASSQGQYTEAFF.

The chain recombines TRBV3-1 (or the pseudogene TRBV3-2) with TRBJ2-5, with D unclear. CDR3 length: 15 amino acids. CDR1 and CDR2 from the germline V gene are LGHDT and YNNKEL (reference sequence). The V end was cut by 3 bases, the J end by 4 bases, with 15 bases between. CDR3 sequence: CASSHPGEYGETQYF. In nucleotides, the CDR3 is TGTGCCAGCAGCCACCCCGGCGAGTATGGAGAGACCCAGTACTTC.

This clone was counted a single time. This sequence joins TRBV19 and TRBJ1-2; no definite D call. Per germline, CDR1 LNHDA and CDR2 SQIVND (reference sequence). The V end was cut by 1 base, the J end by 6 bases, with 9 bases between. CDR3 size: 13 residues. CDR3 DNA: TGTGCCAGTAGTATAGTGGGAGAAAATGGCTACACCTTC. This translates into CASSIVGENGYTF.